One sample yielded the 17 T cell receptor beta chains listed below, sequenced in a study of control samples from healthy donors and cancer patients. Sequenced by immunoSEQ multiplex PCR; TCRdb stores in-frame clones only, minus some. The table records around 110,000 clones, more than 75% of them present only once. Material: blood. These receptors were collected from a woman in her seventies in good health.

The V and J genes are TRBV6-5 and TRBJ1-1; maybe TRBD1 (5 bases). V was trimmed by 6 bases and J by 11 bases, leaving 25 bases between them. Germline assignment: CDR1 MNHEY and CDR2 SVGAGI. This CDR3 contains 15 residues. CDR3 sequence (DNA): TGTGCCAGCAGACCAGACGAGCTGGGGGGTACTTACGCTTTCTTT. It translates to CASRPDELGGTYAFF.

The chain links TRBV7-3 to TRBJ2-3; D possibly uses TRBD1 or TRBD2 (5 bases each). The CDR3 contains 17 residues. The germline V gene encodes CDR1 SGHTA and CDR2 FQGTGA. Between the trimmed V and J ends, which lost 0 bases and 1 base, there was a span of 14 bases. The CDR3 here is CASSLTAGGVGTDTQYF. As DNA, the CDR3 is TGTGCCAGCAGCTTAACCGCTGGGGGAGTTGGCACAGATACGCAGTATTTT.

The V call is TRBV7-9, the J call TRBJ1-1; 10 bases align to TRBD1. After removal of 4 bases from V and 6 bases from J, the junction contained 5 bases not matched to a gene. This CDR3 spans 14 amino acids. Germline loops: CDR1 SEHNR, CDR2 FQNEAQ (reference sequence). The CDR3 bases are TGTGCCAGCAGCTCGAGACAGGGGGCGCCTGAAGCTTTCTTT. This gives the protein CASSSRQGAPEAFF.

This clone came up a few times. The V gene is TRBV11-1, the J gene TRBJ1-1; D gene ambiguous. From germline, CDR1 is SGHAT and CDR2 FQDESV (reference sequence). The V end lost 3 bases, the J end lost 12 bases, and 8 bases lay between the germline ends. The length of the CDR3 is 10 residues. The DNA of the CDR3 is TGTGCCAGCAGCTTGAGTGCGACTTTCTTT. It translates to CASSLSATFF. The full variable domain, completed using reference TRBV11-1 and TRBJ1-1, is EAEVAQSPRYKITEKSQAVAFWCDPISGHATLYWYRQILGQGPELLVQFQDESVVDDSQLPKDRFSAERLKGVDSTLKIQPAELGDSAMYLCASSLSATFFGQGTRLTVV.

The J gene is TRBJ1-2, the V gene TRBV18, with TRBD1 matching 8 bases. The CDR3 has 14 amino acids. CDR1 is KGHSH and CDR2 is LQKENI in the germline V gene. The J segment lost 0 bases and the V segment lost 6 bases, leaving 3 bases of the junction unmatched. CDR3 nucleotide sequence: TGTGCCAGCTCGATGGGACAGGCTAACTATGGCTACACCTTC. Amino acid sequence: CASSMGQANYGYTF.

V is TRBV7-9 and J is TRBJ2-6; D remains ambiguous. The CDR3 loop spans 15 amino acids. Trimming left V 6 bases short and J 1 base short, with 10 bases between. The germline V gene encodes CDR1 SEHNR and CDR2 FQNEAQ (reference sequence). The CDR3 spells CASSTTSSGANVLTF. The CDR3 nucleotides read TGTGCCAGCAGTACGACATCGTCTGGGGCCAACGTCCTGACTTTC. The whole variable domain, remainder taken from reference TRBV7-9 and TRBJ2-6, is DTGVSQNPRHKITKRGQNVTFRCDPISEHNRLYWYRQTLGQGPEFLTYFQNEAQLEKSRLLSDRFSAERPKGSFSTLEIQRTEQGDSAMYLCASSTTSSGANVLTFGAGSRLTVL.

The V call is TRBV6-5, the J call TRBJ2-3, with a weak D call TRBD2 (7 bases). The germline V and J ends were trimmed by 6 bases and 7 bases, with 14 bases remaining between them. The CDR3 has 13 amino acids. In germline, CDR1 is MNHEY, CDR2 SVGAGI. The CDR3 loop reads CASSGGRGNTQYF. CDR3 DNA: TGTGCCAGCAGCGGGGGGCGAGGGAATACGCAGTATTTT.

J is TRBJ2-3 and V is TRBV9; D is possibly TRBD2 (6 bases). The CDR3 has 15 residues. Between the trimmed V and J ends, which lost 4 bases and 4 bases, there was a span of 16 bases. Germline loops: CDR1 SGDLS, CDR2 YYNGEE. As DNA, the CDR3 is TGTGCCAGCAGCTCCCGGCGGGGTGGGGCAGATACGCAGTATTTT. Encoded protein: CASSSRRGGADTQYF.

The V and J genes are TRBV4-2 and TRBJ1-2; D is possibly TRBD1 (5 bases). Trimming shortened V by 0 bases and J by 4 bases, and 12 bases separated the two germline ends. This CDR3 contains 15 residues. CDR1 LGHNA and CDR2 YNFKEQ come from the germline V gene. The CDR3 region is CASSQDLGVSYGYTF. The CDR3 DNA reads as TGTGCCAGCAGCCAAGATTTGGGGGTATCCTATGGCTACACCTTC.

The genes are TRBV9 and TRBJ1-3; a possible D gene is TRBD1 (6 bases). Per the germline V gene, CDR1 is SGDLS and CDR2 is YYNGEE. The CDR3 runs 15 residues. Deletions cut 5 bases from V and 4 bases from J, with 16 bases between. The CDR3 reads CASSVGGTGGNTIYF. The CDR3 DNA reads as TGTGCCAGCAGTGTCGGGGGCACGGGAGGAAACACCATATATTTT. Using reference TRBV9 and TRBJ1-3 for the parts outside the CDR3, the full variable domain is DSGVTQTPKHLITATGQRVTLRCSPRSGDLSVYWYQQSLDQGLQFLIQYYNGEERAKGNILERFSAQQFPDLHSELNLSSLELGDSALYFCASSVGGTGGNTIYFGEGSWLTVV.

The chain is built from TRBV4-3 and TRBJ2-3, with TRBD2 matching over 7 bases. The V and J ends lost 4 bases and 5 bases, in that order; junction bases with no gene match: 12. The CDR3 has 16 amino acids. Germline V gives CDR1 LGHNA, CDR2 YSLEER. The CDR3 coding sequence is TGCGCCAGCAGCCCCGAGGGCGGGGGTTGGGGAGATACGCAGTATTTT. Its protein is CASSPEGGGWGDTQYF.

The rearrangement joins TRBV7-2 to TRBJ2-7, with a possible D match to TRBD2 (5 bases). Germline CDR1 and CDR2: SGHTA and FQGNSA. The CDR3 sequence is 14 residues long. V shed 1 base and J shed 5 bases, with 12 bases lying between them. The DNA of the CDR3 is TGTGCCAGCAGCTTAGTGGCTAGCAGCGACGAGCAGTACTTC. Translation gives CASSLVASSDEQYF.

The rearrangement joins TRBV2 to TRBJ1-5; no clear D. The CDR3 covers 11 residues. V dropped 8 bases and J dropped 9 bases, with 11 bases sitting between them. Germline V CDR1 and CDR2: SNHLY, FYNNEI. CDR3 sequence reads: CASAGDTPQHF. CDR3 nucleotide sequence: TGTGCCAGCGCCGGGGATACGCCCCAGCATTTT. The whole variable domain, remainder taken from reference TRBV2 and TRBJ1-5, is EPEVTQTPSHQVTQMGQEVILRCVPISNHLYFYWYRQILGQKVEFLVSFYNNEISEKSEIFDDQFSVERPDGSNFTLKIRSTKLEDSAMYFCASAGDTPQHFGDGTRLSIL.

The CDR3 here is CATSDGWGDEQYF. CDR3 in DNA: TGTGCCACCAGTGATGGTTGGGGCGACGAGCAGTACTTC. V is TRBV24-1 and J is TRBJ2-7; D perhaps matches TRBD1 (5 bases). Trimming removed 3 bases from V and 5 bases from J, with 10 bases in between. This CDR3 contains 13 residues. CDR1 and CDR2 (germline): KGHDR, SFDVKD.

J is TRBJ1-1 and V is TRBV12-3 or TRBV12-4, with D unresolved. V was pared by 3 bases and J by 6 bases, with 8 bases between. CDR3 length equals 12 residues. The CDR3 DNA follows: TGTGCCAGCAGTTTTGAGGGAGCTGAAGCTTTCTTT. Its protein is CASSFEGAEAFF.

The CDR3 loop is CASSKTYGTPDYEQYF. In DNA, the CDR3 is TGTGCCAGCAGCAAAACCTACGGGACACCAGACTACGAGCAGTACTTC. The chain combines TRBV21-1 with TRBJ2-7; the DNA was not compared with TRBD1, the D call given in the table. TRBV21-1 corresponds to a pseudogene. The CDR3 extends over 16 amino acids.

The J gene is TRBJ1-4, the V gene TRBV4-1; 7 bases are a match to TRBD1. Germline-derived CDR1 and CDR2 are MGHRA and YSYEKL. The CDR3 has 16 residues. J gave up 5 bases and V 7 bases, and 13 bases lay outside the gene matches. This chain's CDR3 is CASTTLGGSWNEKLFF. The CDR3 DNA reads as TGCGCCAGCACCACCTTAGGGGGCAGCTGGAATGAAAAACTGTTTTTT.